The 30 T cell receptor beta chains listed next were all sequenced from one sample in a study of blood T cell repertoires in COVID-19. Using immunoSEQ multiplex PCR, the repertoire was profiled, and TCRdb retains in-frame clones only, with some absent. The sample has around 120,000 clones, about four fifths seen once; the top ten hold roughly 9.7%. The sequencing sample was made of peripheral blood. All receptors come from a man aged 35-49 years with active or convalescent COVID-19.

CDR3 loop: CSVEGIGGRPGYNEQFF. The DNA of the CDR3 is TGCAGCGTTGAAGGCATCGGGGGGCGACCGGGTTACAATGAGCAGTTCTTC. The chain links TRBV29-1 to TRBJ2-1, with a possible D match to TRBD2 (7 bases). Deletions cut 1 base from V and 4 bases from J, with 20 bases between. Germline loops: CDR1 SQVTM, CDR2 ANQGSEA. This CDR3 comprises 17 residues.

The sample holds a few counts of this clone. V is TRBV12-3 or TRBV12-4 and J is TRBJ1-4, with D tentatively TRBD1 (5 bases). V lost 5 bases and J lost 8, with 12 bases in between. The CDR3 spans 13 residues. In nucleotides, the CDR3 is TGTGCCAGCAGTGTCCGGGGGTCGGAAAAACTGTTTTTT. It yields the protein CASSVRGSEKLFF.

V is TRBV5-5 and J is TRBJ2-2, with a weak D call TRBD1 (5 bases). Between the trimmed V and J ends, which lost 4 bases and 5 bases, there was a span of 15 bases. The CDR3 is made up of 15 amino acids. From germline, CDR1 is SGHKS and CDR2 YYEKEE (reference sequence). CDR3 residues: CASSQSPQGTGELFF. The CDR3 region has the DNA TGTGCCAGCAGCCAAAGCCCTCAGGGAACCGGGGAGCTGTTTTTT.

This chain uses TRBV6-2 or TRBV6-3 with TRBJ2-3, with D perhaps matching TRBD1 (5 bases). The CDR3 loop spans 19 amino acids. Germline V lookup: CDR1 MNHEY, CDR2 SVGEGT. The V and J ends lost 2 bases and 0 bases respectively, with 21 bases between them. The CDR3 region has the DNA TGTGCCAGCAGTTACAAAAGGGGTGGCACATACTCTAGCACAGATACGCAGTATTTT. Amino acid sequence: CASSYKRGGTYSSTDTQYF.

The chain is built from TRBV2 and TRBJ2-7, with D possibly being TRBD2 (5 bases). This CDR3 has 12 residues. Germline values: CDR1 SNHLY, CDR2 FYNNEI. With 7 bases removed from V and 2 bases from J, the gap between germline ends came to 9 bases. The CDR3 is CASKGLPYEQYF. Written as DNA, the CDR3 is TGTGCCAGCAAAGGACTCCCCTACGAGCAGTACTTC.

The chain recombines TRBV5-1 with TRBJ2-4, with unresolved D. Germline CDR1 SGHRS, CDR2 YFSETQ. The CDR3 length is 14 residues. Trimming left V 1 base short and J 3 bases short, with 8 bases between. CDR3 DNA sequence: TGCGCCAGCAGCTTGCAGGTAGGCAAAAACATTCAGTACTTC. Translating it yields CASSLQVGKNIQYF.

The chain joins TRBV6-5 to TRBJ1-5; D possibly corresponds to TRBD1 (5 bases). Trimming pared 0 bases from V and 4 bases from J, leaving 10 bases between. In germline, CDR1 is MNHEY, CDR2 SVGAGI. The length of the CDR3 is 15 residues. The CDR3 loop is CASSYSIQANQPQHF. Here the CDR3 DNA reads TGTGCCAGCAGTTACTCGATACAGGCGAATCAGCCCCAGCATTTT.

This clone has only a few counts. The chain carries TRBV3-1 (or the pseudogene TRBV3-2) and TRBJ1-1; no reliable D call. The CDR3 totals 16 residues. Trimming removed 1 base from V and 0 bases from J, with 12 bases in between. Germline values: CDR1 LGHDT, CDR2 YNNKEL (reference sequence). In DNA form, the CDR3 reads TGTGCCAGCAGCCAAGTAATCCTTTCTATGAACACTGAAGCTTTCTTT. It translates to CASSQVILSMNTEAFF.

CDR3 bases: TGTGCCAGCAGTGGGGGCCACTGGGATGAGCAGTTCTTC. Its translation is CASSGGHWDEQFF. This chain uses TRBV7-6 with TRBJ2-1; possibly TRBD1 for D (6 bases). The germline V and J ends were trimmed by 6 bases and 8 bases, with 14 bases remaining between them. Looked up from germline, CDR1 is SGHVS and CDR2 is FNYEAQ. The CDR3 length is 13 residues.

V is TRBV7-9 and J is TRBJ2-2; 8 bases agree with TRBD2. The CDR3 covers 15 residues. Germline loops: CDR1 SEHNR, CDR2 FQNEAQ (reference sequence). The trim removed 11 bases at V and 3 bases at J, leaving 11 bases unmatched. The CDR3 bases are TGTGCCGGCTCCGCCGGGACTAGGGACACCGGGGAGCTGTTTTTT. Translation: CAGSAGTRDTGELFF. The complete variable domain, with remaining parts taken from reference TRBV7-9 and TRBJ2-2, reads DTGVSQNPRHKITKRGQNVTFRCDPISEHNRLYWYRQTLGQGPEFLTYFQNEAQLEKSRLLSDRFSAERPKGSFSTLEIQRTEQGDSAMYLCAGSAGTRDTGELFFGEGSRLTVL.

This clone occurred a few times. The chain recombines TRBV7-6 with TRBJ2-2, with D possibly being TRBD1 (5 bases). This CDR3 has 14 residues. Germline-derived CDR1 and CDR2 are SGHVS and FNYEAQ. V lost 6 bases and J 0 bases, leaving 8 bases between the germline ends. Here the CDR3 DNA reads TGTGCCAGCAGAGGGGCCTCGAACACCGGGGAGCTGTTTTTT. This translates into CASRGASNTGELFF.

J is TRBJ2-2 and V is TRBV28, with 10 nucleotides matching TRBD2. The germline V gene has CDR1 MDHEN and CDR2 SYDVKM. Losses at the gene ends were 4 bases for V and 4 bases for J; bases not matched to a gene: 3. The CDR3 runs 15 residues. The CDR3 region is CASSSRTSGTGELFF. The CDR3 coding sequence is TGTGCCAGCAGTTCCCGGACTAGCGGCACCGGGGAGCTGTTTTTT. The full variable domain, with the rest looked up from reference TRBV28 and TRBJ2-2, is DVKVTQSSRYLVKRTGEKVFLECVQDMDHENMFWYRQDPGLGLRLIYFSYDVKMKEKGDIPEGYSVSREKKERFSLILESASTNQTSMYLCASSSRTSGTGELFFGEGSRLTVL.

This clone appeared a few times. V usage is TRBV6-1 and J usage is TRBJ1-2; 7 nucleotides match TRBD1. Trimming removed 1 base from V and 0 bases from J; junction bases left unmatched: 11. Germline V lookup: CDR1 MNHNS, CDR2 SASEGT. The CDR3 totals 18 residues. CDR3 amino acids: CASSEGSSGGSTNYGYTF. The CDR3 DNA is TGTGCCAGCAGTGAAGGATCATCAGGGGGGTCTACTAACTATGGCTACACCTTC.

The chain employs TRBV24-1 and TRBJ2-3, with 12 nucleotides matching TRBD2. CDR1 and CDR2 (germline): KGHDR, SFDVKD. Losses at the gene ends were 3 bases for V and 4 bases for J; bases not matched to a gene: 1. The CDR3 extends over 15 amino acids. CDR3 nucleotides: TGTGCCACCAGTGATCCTAGCGGGGGGGCAGATACGCAGTATTTT. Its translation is CATSDPSGGADTQYF.

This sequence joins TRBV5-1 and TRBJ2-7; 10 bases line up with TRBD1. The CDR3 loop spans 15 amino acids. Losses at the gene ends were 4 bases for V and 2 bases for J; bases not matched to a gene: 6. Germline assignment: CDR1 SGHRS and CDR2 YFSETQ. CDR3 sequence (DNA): TGCGCCAGCAGCCTCCGGGACAGGGGTACCTACGAGCAGTACTTC. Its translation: CASSLRDRGTYEQYF.

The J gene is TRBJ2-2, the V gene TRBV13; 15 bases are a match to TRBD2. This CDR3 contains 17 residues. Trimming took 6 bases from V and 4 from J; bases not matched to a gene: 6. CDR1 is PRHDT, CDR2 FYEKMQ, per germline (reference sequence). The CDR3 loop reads CASSRTSGGATTGELFF. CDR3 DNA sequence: TGTGCCAGCAGTCGGACTAGCGGGGGGGCCACCACCGGGGAGCTGTTTTTT. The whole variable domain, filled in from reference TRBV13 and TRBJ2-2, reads AAGVIQSPRHLIKEKRETATLKCYPIPRHDTVYWYQQGPGQDPQFLISFYEKMQSDKGSIPDRFSAQQFSDYHSELNMSSLELGDSALYFCASSRTSGGATTGELFFGEGSRLTVL.

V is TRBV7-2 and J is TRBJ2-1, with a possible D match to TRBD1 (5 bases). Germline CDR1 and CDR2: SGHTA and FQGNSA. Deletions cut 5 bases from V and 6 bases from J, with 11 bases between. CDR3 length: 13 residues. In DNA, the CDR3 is TGTGCCAGCAGCAGTAGGACAAGCAATGAGCAGTTCTTC. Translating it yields CASSSRTSNEQFF.

In DNA form, the CDR3 reads TGTGCCAGCAGTGCGCGGGGGCAAGACCTGTTCTTC. Protein product: CASSARGQDLFF. The J gene is TRBJ2-1, the V gene TRBV6-6, with TRBD2 as a possible D gene (7 bases). There are 12 residues in the CDR3. V was cut by 5 bases and J by 15 bases, with 17 bases left in between. The germline V gene encodes CDR1 MNHNY and CDR2 SVGAGI (reference sequence).

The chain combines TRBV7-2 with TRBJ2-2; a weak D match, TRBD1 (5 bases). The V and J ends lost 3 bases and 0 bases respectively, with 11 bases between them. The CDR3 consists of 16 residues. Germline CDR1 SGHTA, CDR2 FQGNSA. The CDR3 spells CASSFYTGANTGELFF. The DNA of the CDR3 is TGTGCCAGCAGCTTCTACACAGGAGCGAACACCGGGGAGCTGTTTTTT.

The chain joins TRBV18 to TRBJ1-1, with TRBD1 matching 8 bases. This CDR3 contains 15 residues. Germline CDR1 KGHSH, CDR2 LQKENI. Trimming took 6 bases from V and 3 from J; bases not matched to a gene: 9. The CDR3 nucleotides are TGTGCCAGCTCCCTCGACAGGGGCGGCTACACTGAAGCTTTCTTT. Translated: CASSLDRGGYTEAFF.

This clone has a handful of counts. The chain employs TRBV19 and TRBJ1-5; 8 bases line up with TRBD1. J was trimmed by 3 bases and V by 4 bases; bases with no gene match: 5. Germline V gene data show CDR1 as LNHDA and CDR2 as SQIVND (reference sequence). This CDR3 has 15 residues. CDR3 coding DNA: TGTGCCAGTAGTAGCGACAGGGGCTACAATCAGCCCCAGCATTTT. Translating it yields CASSSDRGYNQPQHF. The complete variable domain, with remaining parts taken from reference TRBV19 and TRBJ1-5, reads DGGITQSPKYLFRKEGQNVTLSCEQNLNHDAMYWYRQDPGQGLRLIYYSQIVNDFQKGDIAEGYSVSREKKESFPLTVTSAQKNPTAFYLCASSSDRGYNQPQHFGDGTRLSIL.

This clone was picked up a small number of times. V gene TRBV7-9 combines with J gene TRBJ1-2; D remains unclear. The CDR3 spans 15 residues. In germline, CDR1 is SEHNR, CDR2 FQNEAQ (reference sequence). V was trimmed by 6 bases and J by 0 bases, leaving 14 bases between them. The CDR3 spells CASSPQSQANYGYTF. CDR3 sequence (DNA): TGTGCCAGCAGTCCACAGTCCCAGGCTAACTATGGCTACACCTTC.

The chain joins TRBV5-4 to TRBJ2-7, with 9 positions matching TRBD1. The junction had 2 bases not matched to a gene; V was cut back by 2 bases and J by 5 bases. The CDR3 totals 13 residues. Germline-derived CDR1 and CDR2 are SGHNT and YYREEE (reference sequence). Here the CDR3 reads CASSLTGGNEQYF. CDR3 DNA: TGTGCCAGCAGCTTAACAGGGGGCAACGAGCAGTACTTC.

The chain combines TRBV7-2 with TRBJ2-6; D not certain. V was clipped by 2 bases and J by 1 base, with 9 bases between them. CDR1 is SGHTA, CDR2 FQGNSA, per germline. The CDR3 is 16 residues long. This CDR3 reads CASSLLVESGANVLTF. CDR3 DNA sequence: TGTGCCAGCAGCTTATTAGTAGAGTCTGGGGCCAACGTCCTGACTTTC.

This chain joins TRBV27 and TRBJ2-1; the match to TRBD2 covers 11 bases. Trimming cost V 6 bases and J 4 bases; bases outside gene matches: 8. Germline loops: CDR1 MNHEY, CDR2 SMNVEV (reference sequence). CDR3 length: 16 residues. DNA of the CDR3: TGTGCCAGCAGGCGTAGCGGGGGGGTCGATTACAATGAGCAGTTCTTC. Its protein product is CASRRSGGVDYNEQFF.

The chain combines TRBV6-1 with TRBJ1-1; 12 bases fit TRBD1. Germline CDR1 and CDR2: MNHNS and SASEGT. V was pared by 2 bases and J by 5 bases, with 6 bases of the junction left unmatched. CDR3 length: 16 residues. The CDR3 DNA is TGTGCCAGCAGTGAAAGGGACAGGGGGCAGGGGACTGAAGCTTTCTTT. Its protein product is CASSERDRGQGTEAFF.

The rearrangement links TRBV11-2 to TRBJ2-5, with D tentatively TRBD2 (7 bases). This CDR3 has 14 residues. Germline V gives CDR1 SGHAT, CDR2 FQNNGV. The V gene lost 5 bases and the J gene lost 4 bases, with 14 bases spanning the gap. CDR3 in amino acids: CASSHRGARETQYF. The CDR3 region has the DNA TGTGCCAGCAGCCACCGGGGGGCGCGAGAGACCCAGTACTTC. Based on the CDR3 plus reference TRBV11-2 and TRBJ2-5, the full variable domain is EAGVAQSPRYKIIEKRQSVAFWCNPISGHATLYWYQQILGQGPKLLIQFQNNGVVDDSQLPKDRFSAERLKGVDSTLKIQPAKLEDSAVYLCASSHRGARETQYFGPGTRLLVL.

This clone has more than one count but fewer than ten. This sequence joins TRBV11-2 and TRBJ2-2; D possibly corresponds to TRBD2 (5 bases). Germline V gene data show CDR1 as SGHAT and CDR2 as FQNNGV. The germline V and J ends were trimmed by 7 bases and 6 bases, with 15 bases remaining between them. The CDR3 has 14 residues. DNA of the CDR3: TGTGCCAGCACCCGAATCGGACTGCCCGGGGAGCTGTTTTTT. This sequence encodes CASTRIGLPGELFF.

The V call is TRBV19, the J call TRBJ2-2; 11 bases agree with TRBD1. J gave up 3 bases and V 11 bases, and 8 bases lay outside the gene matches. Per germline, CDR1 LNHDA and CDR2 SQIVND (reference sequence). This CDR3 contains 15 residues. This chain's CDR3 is CAARVGQGDTGELFF. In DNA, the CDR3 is TGTGCCGCCCGAGTGGGACAGGGGGACACCGGGGAGCTGTTTTTT.

The CDR3 loop reads CASTGQGSQPQHF. CDR3 DNA: TGTGCCAGCACCGGACAGGGATCCCAGCCCCAGCATTTT. V and J are TRBV2 and TRBJ1-5; 8 nucleotides line up with TRBD1. This CDR3 is built from 13 residues. V gave up 7 bases and J gave up 7 bases; unmatched junction bases: 6. CDR1 and CDR2 (germline): SNHLY, FYNNEI.